A selection of T cell receptor beta chains follows, all from one sample in a study of blood T cell repertoires in COVID-19. The assay was immunoSEQ multiplex PCR, and TCRdb's table has in-frame clones only and misses some. The sample records fewer than 250,000 clones, roughly 79% being singletons. The specimen sequenced was peripheral blood. These receptors all come from a woman of 80 years or more with acute or convalescent COVID-19. Each CDR3 is given with its conserved first and last residue. The D gene is left open where the match is weak. Expanded clones get a size class; other rows say once, few or many, or leave the size out.

clone size,J gene,V gene,D gene,CDR3 protein,CDR3 DNA
.,TRBJ1-2,TRBV7-8,.,CASSLGAGLDGYTF,TGTGCCAGCAGCTTAGGGGCAGGTCTGGATGGCTACACCTTC
.,TRBJ2-1,TRBV28,.,CASSLTASLHEQFF,TGTGCCAGCAGTTTAACGGCTAGCTTGCATGAGCAGTTCTTC
.,TRBJ1-1,TRBV7-2,.,CASSLGTFNTEAFF,TGTGCCAGCAGCTTAGGGACATTTAACACTGAAGCTTTCTTT
few,TRBJ1-1,TRBV7-8,TRBD1,CASSLGDRRNTEAFF,TGTGCCAGCAGCTTAGGGGACAGGCGGAACACTGAAGCTTTCTTT
.,TRBJ2-3,TRBV5-1,TRBD2,CASSLEITSGRRADTQYF,TGCGCCAGCAGCTTGGAAATTACTAGCGGGAGACGCGCAGATACGCAGTATTTT
.,TRBJ2-1,TRBV19,TRBD1,CASKGAGKNNEQFF,TGTGCCAGTAAGGGGGCAGGAAAAAACAATGAGCAGTTCTTC
.,TRBJ2-2,TRBV19,.,CAAGRGRASTGELFF,TGTGCCGCGGGTCGTGGCCGGGCGAGCACCGGGGAGCTGTTTTTT
.,TRBJ2-7,TRBV6-1,.,CASSESLGGSYEQYF,TGTGCCAGCAGTGAAAGTTTAGGGGGCTCCTACGAGCAGTACTTC
few,TRBJ2-7,TRBV6-2/TRBV6-3,TRBD1,CASSGRGQGALNEQYF,TGTGCCAGCAGCGGACGGGGACAGGGGGCTCTAAACGAGCAGTACTTC
once,TRBJ1-1,TRBV7-3,.,CASSLQAGRKAFF,TGTGCCAGCAGCTTACAGGCAGGGCGGAAAGCTTTCTTT
.,TRBJ2-7,TRBV6-1,.,CASSDRVEQYF,TGTGCCAGCAGTGACAGGGTCGAGCAGTACTTC
.,TRBJ2-3,TRBV9,TRBD1,CASSVDEGQTDTQYF,TGTGCCAGCAGCGTAGATGAGGGACAGACAGATACGCAGTATTTT
.,TRBJ2-2,TRBV7-9,TRBD1,CASSLGTGAGELFF,TGTGCCAGCAGCCTAGGGACAGGGGCCGGGGAGCTGTTTTTT
.,TRBJ2-3,TRBV24-1,.,CATSDPKEGGVTDTQYF,TGTGCCACCAGTGATCCTAAGGAGGGGGGGGTCACAGATACGCAGTATTTT
.,TRBJ2-7,TRBV27,TRBD2,CASSLKAGGPSEQYF,TGTGCCAGCAGTTTGAAGGCGGGGGGGCCTTCAGAGCAGTACTTC